A selection of T cell receptor beta chains follows, all from one sample in a study of T cells in Graves' hyperthyroidism and ophthalmopathy. TCRdb re-analysed the multiplex PCR reads in MiXCR, keeping a single row per CDR3 protein. This table holds about 130,000 distinct CDR3 sequences, approximately 20% found once. Sequenced: blood. The origin of the receptors is a woman between 50 and 59 years old with Graves' hyperthyroidism that later progressed to Graves' ophthalmopathy. Each CDR3 is given with its conserved first and last residue. D genes are given only for firm matches. Clone size is not always given. Where it is, it says once, few, many or a class for expanded clones.

. | TRBJ1-2 | few | TRBV7-8 | CASSLARTSLGGYTF | TGTGCCAGCAGCTTAGCTAGGACATCCTTGGGAGGCTACACCTTC
. | TRBJ1-3 | many | TRBV28 | CASLEYDTGIGSGNTIYF | TGTGCCAGCTTGGAATACGACACCGGGATAGGCTCTGGAAACACCATATATTTT
TRBD1 | TRBJ2-7 | many | TRBV11-2 | CASSLAPGQASYEQYF | TGTGCCAGCAGCTTAGCACCGGGACAGGCGTCCTACGAGCAGTACTTC
. | TRBJ2-1 | . | TRBV5-1 | CASNNPIENEQFF | TGCGCCAGCAACAACCCGATTGAGAATGAGCAGTTCTTC
TRBD1 | TRBJ1-3 | . | TRBV10-3 | CATLGTGQNTIYF | TGTGCCACCCTTGGGACAGGGCAGAACACCATATATTTT
. | TRBJ2-7 | . | TRBV11-2 | CASSLRGEYSYEQYF | TGTGCCAGCAGCTTAAGGGGGGAGTACTCCTACGAGCAGTACTTC
. | TRBJ2-4 | once | TRBV7-2 | CASSQEGAKNIQYF | TGTGCCAGCAGCCAGGAGGGAGCCAAAAACATTCAGTACTTC
. | TRBJ2-3 | many | TRBV7-3 | CASSPRGMSLGTDTQYF | TGTGCCAGCAGCCCTAGAGGGATGTCCCTCGGCACAGATACGCAGTATTTT
. | TRBJ2-3 | . | TRBV30 | CAWGLDTQYF | TGTGCCTGGGGATTGGATACGCAGTATTTT
. | TRBJ2-3 | few | TRBV3-1 | CASSQDLRGDTQYF | TGTGCCAGCAGCCAAGATTTGCGGGGAGATACGCAGTATTTT
. | TRBJ2-5 | . | TRBV29-1 | CSTRLPGETQYF | TGCAGCACAAGACTACCGGGAGAGACCCAGTACTTC
TRBD1 | TRBJ1-2 | many | TRBV6-1 | CASAPTSTGMNYGYTF | TGTGCCAGCGCCCCAACATCGACAGGGATGAACTATGGCTACACCTTC
. | TRBJ2-1 | few | TRBV24-1 | CATSDSTPRGSSYNEQFF | TGTGCCACCAGTGATTCGACCCCTCGGGGGAGCTCCTACAATGAGCAGTTCTTC
TRBD1 | TRBJ1-1 | many | TRBV14 | CASSNRGVTEAFF | TGTGCCAGCAGCAACAGGGGGGTCACTGAAGCTTTCTTT
. | TRBJ2-7 | . | TRBV7-8 | CASSSPGNSYEQYF | TGTGCCAGCAGCTCCCCGGGGAACTCATACGAGCAGTACTTC
. | TRBJ2-4 | . | TRBV5-4 | CASSSQGLKKNIQYF | TGTGCCAGCAGCTCGCAGGGCCTAAAAAAAAACATTCAGTACTTC
TRBD1 | TRBJ1-1 | many | TRBV7-9 | CASSLQGSRNTEAFF | TGTGCCAGCAGCCTACAGGGGTCGAGGAACACTGAAGCTTTCTTT
TRBD2 | TRBJ2-3 | few | TRBV28 | CASSSPWDSGRRDTQYF | TGTGCCAGCAGTTCCCCATGGGATAGCGGGAGGAGGGATACGCAGTATTTT
TRBD1 | TRBJ2-7 | . | TRBV7-2 | CASSPNRGLDEQYF | TGTGCCAGCAGCCCGAACAGGGGCCTCGACGAGCAGTACTTC
. | TRBJ2-1 | few | TRBV30 | CAWSVQGGGRARNEQFF | TGTGCCTGGAGTGTACAAGGGGGTGGGAGGGCCAGGAATGAGCAGTTCTTC
TRBD2 | TRBJ2-1 | . | TRBV5-1 | CASSSSGSHNEQFF | TGCGCCAGCAGCTCTAGCGGGAGCCACAATGAGCAGTTCTTC
. | TRBJ1-1 | many | TRBV28 | CASSPQYMNTEAFF | TGTGCCAGCAGCCCCCAATACATGAACACTGAAGCTTTCTTT
TRBD2 | TRBJ2-2 | many | TRBV5-1 | CASSSTAGGSTGELFF | TGCGCCAGCAGCTCAACAGCGGGAGGAAGCACCGGGGAGCTGTTTTTT
. | TRBJ1-4 | . | TRBV7-2 | CASSVGTYEKLFF | TGTGCCAGCAGCGTCGGGACTTATGAAAAACTGTTTTTT
TRBD1 | TRBJ2-7 | . | TRBV14 | CASSQQTGAPYEQYF | TGTGCCAGCAGCCAGCAGACAGGGGCGCCCTACGAGCAGTACTTC
TRBD2 | TRBJ2-1 | . | TRBV30 | CAWGTSSNEQFF | TGTGCCTGGGGGACTAGCTCCAATGAGCAGTTCTTC
. | TRBJ2-7 | . | TRBV18 | CASSPPQATYEQYF | TGTGCCAGCTCACCACCGCAGGCTACCTACGAGCAGTACTTC
. | TRBJ1-5 | many | TRBV10-3 | CAISEVKGNQPQHF | TGTGCCATCAGTGAGGTGAAGGGCAATCAGCCCCAGCATTTT
TRBD1 | TRBJ1-2 | . | TRBV7-9 | CASSPPDRGLRGYTF | TGTGCCAGCAGCCCGCCCGACAGGGGGCTTAGGGGCTACACCTTC
. | TRBJ2-1 | few | TRBV4-2 | CASSQDWNGRNNEQFF | TGTGCCAGCAGCCAAGACTGGAACGGGAGAAACAATGAGCAGTTCTTC
TRBD2 | TRBJ2-5 | many | TRBV7-2 | CASSSRLAGPQETQYF | TGTGCCAGCAGCTCCCGACTAGCGGGTCCGCAAGAGACCCAGTACTTC
. | TRBJ1-1 | once | TRBV6-5 | CASSFGQILNTEAFF | TGTGCCAGCAGTTTTGGACAGATTTTGAACACTGAAGCTTTCTTT
. | TRBJ2-7 | many | TRBV20-1 | CSAEAGTGNYEQYF | TGCAGTGCTGAGGCGGGAACGGGCAACTACGAGCAGTACTTC